This passage covers 16 T cell receptor beta chains from one sample sequenced in a study of lymphopenia after photon versus proton radiotherapy. Profiling relied on immunoSEQ multiplex PCR, and the TCRdb table lists in-frame clones only, not all of them. The sample has approximately 65,000 clones, around 90% seen once. The source material was peripheral blood, sampled from a patient treated with proton-based radiotherapy. These receptors were obtained from a man older than 75 with esophageal cancer.

The CDR3 sequence: CASRRALDTQYF. The DNA of the CDR3 is TGTGCCAGCAGGAGGGCGTTAGATACGCAGTATTTT. The chain employs TRBV6-1 and TRBJ2-3; a weak D match, TRBD2 (5 bases). Trimming took off 6 bases at V and 5 bases at J, with 9 bases between the two ends. Germline CDR1 and CDR2: MNHNS and SASEGT. The CDR3 consists of 12 residues.

This clone was observed a single time. The rearrangement joins TRBV7-9 to TRBJ2-1; 15 bases align to TRBD2. The CDR3 is 14 residues long. From germline, CDR1 is SEHNR and CDR2 FQNEAQ (reference sequence). The ends lost 8 bases at V and 7 bases at J; junction bases unmatched: 3. CDR3 loop: CASRTSGGANEQFF. In DNA form, the CDR3 reads TGTGCCAGCCGGACTAGCGGGGGGGCGAATGAGCAGTTCTTC.

This chain joins TRBV18 and TRBJ2-3; TRBD2 aligns across 9 bases. This CDR3 region has 16 residues. CDR1 KGHSH and CDR2 LQKENI come from the germline V gene. The J segment lost 2 bases and the V segment lost 4 bases, leaving 7 bases of the junction unmatched. This CDR3 is CASSLNRLADTDTQYF. For the CDR3, the DNA is TGTGCCAGCTCACTTAATAGACTAGCGGACACAGATACGCAGTATTTT.

V and J are TRBV5-1 and TRBJ1-2, with 7 bases matching TRBD1. Germline lookup yields CDR1 SGHRS and CDR2 YFSETQ. CDR3 length: 14 amino acids. J was trimmed by 5 bases and V by 0 bases; bases with no gene match: 4. The CDR3 DNA reads TGCGCCAGCAGCTTGGAGGAGGGGGCGTATGGCTACACCTTC. Translated, it gives CASSLEEGAYGYTF.

This chain joins TRBV5-5 and TRBJ2-5; D gene ambiguous. Germline loops: CDR1 SGHKS, CDR2 YYEKEE (reference sequence). The V gene lost 4 bases and the J gene lost 2 bases, with 6 bases spanning the gap. The CDR3 contains 12 residues. In nucleotides, the CDR3 is TGTGCCAGCAGCGCACAGCAAGAGACCCAGTACTTC. This sequence encodes CASSAQQETQYF.

The rearrangement joins TRBV4-3 to TRBJ2-3; D might be TRBD2 (5 bases). Germline lookup yields CDR1 LGHNA and CDR2 YSLEER. This CDR3 contains 14 residues. The V end was cut by 3 bases, the J end by 1 base, with 8 bases between. DNA of the CDR3: TGCGCCAGCAGCCACGCTAGCCGCACAGATACGCAGTATTTT. Its translation is CASSHASRTDTQYF.

J is TRBJ1-4 and V is TRBV7-2; maybe TRBD1 (5 bases). This CDR3 comprises 16 residues. V shed 5 bases and J shed 2 bases, with 15 bases lying between them. Germline CDR1 reads SGHTA; CDR2 reads FQGNSA. The CDR3 sequence is CASSKAQGLTNEKLFF. DNA of the CDR3: TGTGCCAGCAGCAAGGCCCAGGGTCTGACTAATGAAAAACTGTTTTTT.

The V and J genes are TRBV4-3 and TRBJ1-4; weak D call: TRBD1 (5 bases). CDR3 size: 15 residues. Germline-derived CDR1 and CDR2 are LGHNA and YSLEER. V was pared by 0 bases and J by 2 bases, with 7 bases between. The CDR3 DNA sequence: TGCGCCAGCAGCCAAGAGGGGGGTACTAATGAAAAACTGTTTTTT. Translated, it gives CASSQEGGTNEKLFF.

This clone was detected a few times. V and J are TRBV14 and TRBJ2-6; 9 positions agree with TRBD1. CDR1 and CDR2 from the germline V gene are SGHDN and FVKESK. The CDR3 runs 16 residues. The ends lost 5 bases at V and 2 bases at J; junction bases unmatched: 4. As DNA, the CDR3 is TGTGCCAGCAGCGCGACAGGGGGAACTGGGGCCAACGTCCTGACTTTC. It encodes CASSATGGTGANVLTF.

This sequence joins TRBV19 and TRBJ2-7; D remains unclear. Germline V gene sequence: CDR1 LNHDA, CDR2 SQIVND (reference sequence). The CDR3 sequence is 14 residues long. Trimming pared 1 base from V and 5 bases from J, leaving 12 bases between. This chain's CDR3 is CASSIGHHPNEQYF. Written as DNA, the CDR3 is TGTGCCAGTAGTATAGGACACCACCCCAACGAGCAGTACTTC.

The chain couples TRBV2 to TRBJ2-7; D is unclear. The germline gives CDR1 SNHLY, CDR2 FYNNEI. The CDR3 is 12 residues long. The V end lost 4 bases, the J end lost 9 bases, and 13 bases lay between the germline ends. The CDR3: CASSAYGPWQYF. The CDR3 bases are TGTGCCAGCAGTGCGTACGGCCCCTGGCAGTACTTC.

This chain connects TRBV10-2 to TRBJ1-1; the D is unclear. Trimming pared 3 bases from V and 0 bases from J, leaving 5 bases between. The length of the CDR3 is 13 residues. Looked up from germline, CDR1 is WSHSY and CDR2 is SAAADI. The CDR3 loop reads CASSEWLNTEAFF. The DNA of the CDR3 is TGCGCCAGCAGTGAATGGTTGAACACTGAAGCTTTCTTT.

This chain joins TRBV2 and TRBJ1-5, with a weak D call TRBD1 (6 bases). This CDR3 is built from 19 residues. The germline V and J ends were trimmed by 3 bases and 2 bases, with 23 bases remaining between them. CDR1 and CDR2 from the germline V gene are SNHLY and FYNNEI. The CDR3 DNA sequence: TGTGCCAGCAGTGATTTTCAGGGGATAGATTTTAGGGGCAATCAGCCCCAGCATTTT. Translated: CASSDFQGIDFRGNQPQHF.

The chain joins TRBV4-1 to TRBJ1-3; D might be TRBD1 (5 bases). The ends were cut back, 0 bases at V and 1 base at J, with 13 bases in the middle. Germline assignment: CDR1 MGHRA and CDR2 YSYEKL. The CDR3 length is 17 residues. CDR3 region: CASSQDWGGRSGNTIYF. The DNA of the CDR3 is TGCGCCAGCAGCCAAGATTGGGGCGGGAGGTCTGGAAACACCATATATTTT.

This chain links TRBV4-1 with TRBJ1-1, with TRBD1 identical over 10 bases. The trim removed 4 bases at V and 4 bases at J, leaving 6 bases unmatched. The CDR3 sequence is 15 residues long. The germline V gene has CDR1 MGHRA and CDR2 YSYEKL. CDR3 residues: CASSPDRGTFTEAFF. CDR3 nucleotides: TGCGCCAGCAGCCCGGACAGGGGGACTTTCACTGAAGCTTTCTTT.

This clone was found a few times. This CDR3 reads CASSGPQRETQYF. The CDR3 nucleotides are TGTGCCAGCTCGGGGCCCCAGCGAGAGACCCAGTACTTC. V and J are TRBV18 and TRBJ2-5; the D gene is possibly TRBD1 (5 bases). The V end was cut by 6 bases, the J end by 4 bases, with 12 bases between. Germline V gene sequence: CDR1 KGHSH, CDR2 LQKENI. The CDR3 spans 13 residues.